This T cell receptor (beta chain) was identified during a study of cytotoxic CD8 clonotypes in ibrutinib-treated CLL. Study summary: 24 partial and 2 complete responses; at median 68 months, around 15 remitted, some twelve progressed. Points from the study as a whole: Shared public clonotypes were rare, and on treatment they either got smaller or stayed the same. Patients with sustained remission and those progressing were sampled at differing times.

Concerning this clone: Its cognate antigen is unknown.

Sequencing used immunoSEQ multiplex PCR; TCRdb keeps in-frame clones, though not all of them. The sample holds 30,000 to 40,000 clones; 71% are singletons and the top ten take roughly a sixth. Germline V gene data show CDR1 as MNHEY and CDR2 as SVGAGI. Trimming took 9 bases from V and 1 from J; bases not matched to a gene: 11. This CDR3 is 15 amino acids long. The receptor's source is a human donor with chronic lymphocytic leukemia. The sequencing here drew on PBMCs, taken at disease progression, from a patient treated with ibrutinib. The V gene is TRBV6-5, the J gene TRBJ1-1, with 7 bases fitting TRBD1. This CDR3 reads CASRDGTASNTEAFF. CDR3 DNA: TGTGCCAGTAGAGATGGGACAGCCTCGAACACTGAAGCTTTCTTT.